Shown below are 5 T cell receptor beta chains from a single sample sequenced in a study of blood T cell repertoires in COVID-19 (dated by TCRdb to 2020 to 2021). The library was obtained by the immunoSEQ multiplex PCR assay. TCRdb limited this immuneACCESS table to in-frame rearrangements with V and J called. A share of clones is missing; checked studies link under half to unresolved V genes, and the rest is unexplained. Within this sample are some 460,000 clones, with roughly 91% of them counted one time only. The biggest ten clones account for 4% to 5.5% of the sample. The sample taken for sequencing was peripheral blood. The receptor source for this set is a woman in her thirties with acute or convalescent COVID-19.

The chain couples TRBV19 to TRBJ1-4, with D perhaps TRBD1 (6 bases). Trimming stripped 5 bases from V and 6 bases from J, with 19 bases between. In germline, CDR1 is LNHDA, CDR2 SQIVND (reference sequence). This CDR3 comprises 16 residues. CDR3 coding DNA: TGTGCCAGTAGTTCCCGAAGGACAGCAGCGGATGAAAAACTGTTTTTT. Protein sequence: CASSSRRTAADEKLFF. The whole variable domain, remainder taken from reference TRBV19 and TRBJ1-4, is DGGITQSPKYLFRKEGQNVTLSCEQNLNHDAMYWYRQDPGQGLRLIYYSQIVNDFQKGDIAEGYSVSREKKESFPLTVTSAQKNPTAFYLCASSSRRTAADEKLFFGSGTQLSVL.

The chain uses TRBV19 and TRBJ2-3; D is perhaps TRBD1 (6 bases). This CDR3 comprises 15 residues. CDR1 and CDR2 (germline): LNHDA, SQIVND (reference sequence). Trimming took 8 bases from V and 1 from J, leaving 16 bases between them. CDR3 sequence: CASSRGGRGTDTQYF. The DNA of the CDR3 is TGTGCCAGTTCAAGAGGGGGTCGGGGCACAGATACGCAGTATTTT.

The chain carries TRBV12-3 or TRBV12-4 and TRBJ1-1, with 7 bases matching TRBD1. J was trimmed by 5 bases and V by 10 bases; bases with no gene match: 7. The CDR3 has 12 residues. The CDR3 loop reads CATRQGWTEAFF. The DNA for the CDR3 is TGTGCCACCAGACAGGGATGGACTGAAGCTTTCTTT.

The chain combines TRBV7-9 with TRBJ2-1; D not certain. Germline V gives CDR1 SEHNR, CDR2 FQNEAQ (reference sequence). The CDR3 is made up of 11 amino acids. Trimming cost V 2 bases and J 8 bases, with 4 bases left between them. The chain's CDR3 is CASSLFDEQFF. DNA of the CDR3: TGTGCCAGCAGCTTATTCGATGAGCAGTTCTTC.

V and J are TRBV29-1 and TRBJ1-2; D is ambiguous. The CDR3 contains 11 residues. The germline V gene has CDR1 SQVTM and CDR2 ANQGSEA. Deletions cut 0 bases from V and 5 bases from J, with 4 bases between. CDR3 protein: CSVEDVYGYTF. The CDR3 DNA reads TGCAGCGTTGAAGATGTATATGGCTACACCTTC.